What follows describes a single T cell receptor (beta chain). The antigen remains undetermined. This sample is part of a study of cytomegalovirus exposure and HLA in healthy donors. Notes on the study in general: As was reported, the classifier diagnosed cytomegalovirus status with high specificity and sensitivity. The study designated roughly 150 TCR beta chains cytomegalovirus-associated. The finding came from a later analysis; first-cohort TCR clusters tended to co-occur in the approximately 120 validation repertoires. Most sequenced TCRs were rare (though some public TCRs occurred in many donors).

Using immunoSEQ multiplex PCR, the repertoire was profiled, and TCRdb retains in-frame clones only, with some absent. This sample has about 140,000 clones, with about 90% found just once. The source material was PBMCs. The sequence was obtained from a man between 18 and 35 years old in good health and CMV-seronegative.

CDR3 residues: CASSHPTDRNEKLFF. The DNA of the CDR3 is TGTGCCAGCAGCCACCCAACGGACAGAAATGAAAAACTGTTTTTT. The chain combines TRBV7-9 with TRBJ1-4, with TRBD1 as a possible D gene (6 bases). The CDR3 runs 15 residues. Germline V gene lookup returns CDR1 SEHNR and CDR2 FQNEAQ (reference sequence). Deletions cut 5 bases from V and 5 bases from J, with 15 bases between.